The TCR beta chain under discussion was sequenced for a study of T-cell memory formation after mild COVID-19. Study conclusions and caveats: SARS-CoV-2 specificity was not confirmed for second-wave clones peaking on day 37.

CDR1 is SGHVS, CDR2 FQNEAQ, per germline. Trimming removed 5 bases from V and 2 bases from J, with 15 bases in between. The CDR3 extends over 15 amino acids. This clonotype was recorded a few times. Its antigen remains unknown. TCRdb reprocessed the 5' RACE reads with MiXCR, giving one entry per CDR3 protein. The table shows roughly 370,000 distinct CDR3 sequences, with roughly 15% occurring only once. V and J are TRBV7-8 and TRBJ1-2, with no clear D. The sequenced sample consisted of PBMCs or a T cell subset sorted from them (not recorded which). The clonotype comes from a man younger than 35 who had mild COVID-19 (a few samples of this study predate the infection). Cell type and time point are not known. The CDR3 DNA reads TGTGCCAGCAGCCCGCGCGGTATACGGAACTATGGCTACACCTTC. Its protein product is CASSPRGIRNYGYTF.